This TCR beta chain was observed in a study of control samples from healthy donors and cancer patients (TCRdb year 2020). Concerning this clone: Its target antigen remains unknown. The record has no base qualities; no much larger clone is one base away.

The CDR3 measures 14 amino acids from cysteine to phenylalanine. CDR3 DNA only is kept here, 42 bases in frame from base 1. Cut back by 3 bases and 6 bases, the V and J ends lie 12 bases apart. CDR1 and CDR2, per the germline V gene (reference sequence), are DFQATT and SNEGSKA. The method behind the library was the immunoSEQ multiplex PCR assay. TCRdb stores this immuneACCESS table with in-frame sequences only. Part of the clones is absent; in the studies checked, under half of the shortfall reflects unresolved V genes, and no reason is known for the rest. Counted in this sample were some 140,000 clones; 70% to 90% of them appeared once. Roughly 8.7% of the sample is in the top ten clones.

The sequence was obtained from a woman aged 30 to 39 in good health. Sample: blood. The sequence links TRBV20-1 to TRBJ1-6; possibly the D gene is TRBD1, per 5 matching bases. The DNA is TGCAGTGCTAGTATAAAGAGGGGTAATTCACCCCTCCACTTT. This gives the protein CSASIKRGNSPLHF.